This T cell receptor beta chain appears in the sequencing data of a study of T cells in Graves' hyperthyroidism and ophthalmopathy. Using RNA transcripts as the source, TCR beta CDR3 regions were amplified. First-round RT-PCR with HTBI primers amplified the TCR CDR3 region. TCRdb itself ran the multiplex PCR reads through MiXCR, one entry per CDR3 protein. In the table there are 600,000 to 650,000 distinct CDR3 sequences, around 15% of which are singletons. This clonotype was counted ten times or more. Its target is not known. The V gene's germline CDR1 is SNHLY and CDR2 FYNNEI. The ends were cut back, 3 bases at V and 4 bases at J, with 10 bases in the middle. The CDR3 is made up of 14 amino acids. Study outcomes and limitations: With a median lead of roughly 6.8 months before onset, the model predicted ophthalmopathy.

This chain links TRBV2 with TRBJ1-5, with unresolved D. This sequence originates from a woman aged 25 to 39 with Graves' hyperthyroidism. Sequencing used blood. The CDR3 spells CASSEEELNQPQHF. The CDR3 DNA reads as TGTGCCAGCAGTGAGGAGGAGTTAAATCAGCCCCAGCATTTT.